This T cell receptor beta chain was recorded in a study of technical replicates of blood from a few donors. The sample holds one count of this clone. Germline V lookup: CDR1 SGHVS, CDR2 FQNEAQ. This CDR3 is 13 amino acids long. The V and J ends lost 5 bases and 1 base respectively, with 8 bases between them. The assay was immunoSEQ multiplex PCR, and TCRdb's table has in-frame clones only and misses some. This sample has tens of thousands of clones; 94% occur once, and the top ten carry around 0.25%. The chain has TRBV7-8 and TRBJ1-1; no reliable D call. Sequenced sample: T cells isolated from PBMCs. This TCR came from a human donor in good health. CDR3 protein: CASSLSENTEAFF. In DNA, the CDR3 is TGTGCCAGCAGCCTCAGTGAGAACACTGAAGCTTTCTTT.